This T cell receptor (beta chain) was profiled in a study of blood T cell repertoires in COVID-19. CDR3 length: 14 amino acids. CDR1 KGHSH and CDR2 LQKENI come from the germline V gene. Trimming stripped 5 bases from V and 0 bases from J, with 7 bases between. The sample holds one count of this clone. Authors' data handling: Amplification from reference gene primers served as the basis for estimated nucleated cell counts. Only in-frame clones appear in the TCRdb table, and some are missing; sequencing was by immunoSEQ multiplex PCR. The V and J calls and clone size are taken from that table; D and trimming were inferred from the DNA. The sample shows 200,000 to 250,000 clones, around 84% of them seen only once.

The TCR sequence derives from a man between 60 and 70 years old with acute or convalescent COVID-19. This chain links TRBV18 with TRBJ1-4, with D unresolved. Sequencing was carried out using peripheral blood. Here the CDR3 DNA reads TGTGCCAGCTCAGGGCAGGCAACTAATGAAAAACTGTTTTTT. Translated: CASSGQATNEKLFF.